This T cell receptor beta chain derives from a study of cytotoxic CD8 clonotypes in ibrutinib-treated CLL. Study-level background: Mean yields were roughly 240,000 productive templates and 94,082 productive rearrangements per sample.

Cryopreserved PBMCs yielded around 2.1 micrograms of genomic DNA for TCR beta libraries. The trim removed 7 bases at V and 2 bases at J, leaving 11 bases unmatched. Germline V gene lookup returns CDR1 SGHKS and CDR2 YYEKEE (reference sequence). The CDR3 spans 15 residues. The protocol was immunoSEQ multiplex PCR, while the TCRdb copy is restricted to in-frame clones and leaves out a portion. The sample records around 70,000 clones, just over 90% being singletons. The gene calls are TRBV5-5 and TRBJ2-7, with TRBD1 matching over 8 bases. Material: PBMCs, obtained after 12 months of ibrutinib treatment. This TCR was sampled from a human donor with chronic lymphocytic leukemia. CDR3 amino acids: CASGTSQGVPYEQYF. The CDR3 DNA follows: TGTGCCAGCGGAACCTCACAGGGGGTACCCTACGAGCAGTACTTC. The variable domain in full, with the rest retrieved from reference TRBV5-5 and TRBJ2-7, is DAGVTQSPTHLIKTRGQQVTLRCSPISGHKSVSWYQQVLGQGPQFIFQYYEKEERGRGNFPDRFSARQFPNYSSELNVNALLLGDSALYLCASGTSQGVPYEQYFGPGTRLTVT.